This T cell receptor beta chain was found in a study of blood T cell repertoires in COVID-19. Overall study: Sources were T cells, B-cell-depleted T cells, or PBMCs; the material itself was cDNA or gDNA.

Cohort 3 donors counted as recovered after two negative PCRs, clearance, or resolved symptoms. Data came from immunoSEQ multiplex PCR; TCRdb stores just in-frame clones and leaves some out. The sample has 190,000 or so clones; around 82% are singletons. V was pared by 7 bases and J by 4 bases, with 10 bases between. This CDR3 comprises 13 residues. The germline V gene encodes CDR1 LNHDA and CDR2 SQIVND (reference sequence). The sample was PBMCs or T cells enriched from blood (not recorded which). This rearrangement joins TRBV19 to TRBJ1-4; D is unresolved. This receptor was obtained from a middle-aged man who had recovered from COVID-19. The CDR3 region is CASTGGLNEKLFF. The CDR3 DNA reads as TGTGCCAGTACAGGAGGGCTTAATGAAAAACTGTTTTTT.